This passage covers 25 T cell receptor beta chains from one sample sequenced in a study of blood T cell repertoires in COVID-19. Only in-frame clones appear in the TCRdb table, and some are missing; sequencing was by immunoSEQ multiplex PCR. Of approximately 94,000 clones listed, approximately 84% were seen once; the top ten hold more than 20%. Sample: peripheral blood. All receptors come from a human donor in a cohort sampled during active COVID-19.

The gene calls are TRBV12-3 or TRBV12-4 and TRBJ1-3; the D is unclear. CDR3 length: 12 residues. V gave up 8 bases and J gave up 2 bases, with 7 bases separating them. The DNA for the CDR3 is TGTGCCAGCCGCCTAACTGGAAACACCATATATTTT. This codes for CASRLTGNTIYF.

The chain combines TRBV4-3 with TRBJ1-2, with 9 nucleotides matching TRBD1. J gave up 7 bases and V 4 bases, and 13 bases lay outside the gene matches. CDR1 LGHNA and CDR2 YSLEER come from the germline V gene. This CDR3 region has 16 residues. CDR3 nucleotide sequence: TGCGCCAGCAGCCTGAGGATTACAGGGGGCGATGGTGGCTACACCTTC. Translated: CASSLRITGGDGGYTF.

This clone was seen once. The rearrangement joins TRBV6-2 or TRBV6-3 to TRBJ1-2; D remains ambiguous. V lost 4 bases to trimming and J lost 0 bases, with 18 bases between them. CDR1 and CDR2 (germline): MNHEY, SVGEGT. The CDR3 covers 17 residues. CDR3 in amino acids: CASSSTSWIRTNYGYTF. The DNA for the CDR3 is TGTGCCAGCAGTTCCACCTCGTGGATCAGGACTAACTATGGCTACACCTTC.

This sequence joins TRBV10-1 and TRBJ1-4, with TRBD1 identical over 11 bases. V dropped 3 bases and J dropped 7; count of bases not matched to a gene: 7. Germline CDR1 WNHNN, CDR2 SYGVQD (reference sequence). This CDR3 is 16 amino acids long. CDR3 region: CASSDLPGTGGEKLFF. As DNA, the CDR3 is TGCGCCAGCAGTGACCTCCCCGGGACAGGGGGTGAAAAACTGTTTTTT.

The chain carries TRBV5-1 and TRBJ2-1, with 7 bases matching TRBD2. The CDR3 consists of 16 residues. Trimming at V came to 4 bases and at J to 4 bases, leaving 11 bases not matched to a gene. Germline V gene data show CDR1 as SGHRS and CDR2 as YFSETQ. The CDR3 region has the DNA TGCGCCAGCAGCCTACCCGGGGCTAGCGGATACAATGAGCAGTTCTTC. It encodes CASSLPGASGYNEQFF.

This clone was counted between two and nine times. The J gene is TRBJ1-5, the V gene TRBV27; D gene unclear. Germline values: CDR1 MNHEY, CDR2 SMNVEV (reference sequence). This CDR3 has 13 residues. V was shortened by 5 bases and J by 9 bases, with 14 bases between the two germline ends. The CDR3 DNA follows: TGTGCCAGCAGTCAGGACTCTTTGGCGCCCCAGCATTTT. It yields the protein CASSQDSLAPQHF.

The gene calls are TRBV6-1 and TRBJ2-5; possible D gene TRBD1, 6 bases. The CDR3 has 13 amino acids. Germline V gives CDR1 MNHNS, CDR2 SASEGT. Trimming removed 3 bases from V and 4 bases from J, with 9 bases in between. The CDR3: CASSEGALETQYF. The CDR3 DNA is TGTGCCAGCAGTGAGGGGGCATTAGAGACCCAGTACTTC.

J is TRBJ2-7 and V is TRBV7-8, with 10 bases identical to TRBD2. V was clipped by 11 bases and J by 7 bases; unmatched bases: 11. The CDR3 covers 13 residues. Germline lookup yields CDR1 SGHVS and CDR2 FQNEAQ. CDR3 sequence reads: CAGAYSGRREQYF. The CDR3 nucleotides are TGTGCCGGGGCGTATAGCGGGAGGCGGGAGCAGTACTTC.

The rearrangement uses TRBV7-8 and TRBJ2-7, with unresolved D. CDR3 length: 13 amino acids. Trimming took off 2 bases at V and 3 bases at J, with 8 bases between the two ends. Germline V gives CDR1 SGHVS, CDR2 FQNEAQ. The CDR3 DNA follows: TGTGCCAGCAGCTTAACACACGTCTACGAGCAGTACTTC. This gives the protein CASSLTHVYEQYF.

This sequence joins TRBV3-1 (or the pseudogene TRBV3-2) and TRBJ1-1; no reliable D call. V was pared by 3 bases and J by 3 bases, with 14 bases between. Germline V gene lookup returns CDR1 LGHDT and CDR2 YNNKEL (reference sequence). The CDR3 is made up of 15 amino acids. The CDR3 loop is CASSQLLGRDTEAFF. The CDR3 DNA follows: TGTGCCAGCAGCCAGTTGTTGGGCCGCGACACTGAAGCTTTCTTT.

This clone has just one count. The V call is TRBV27, the J call TRBJ1-5; D is undetermined. Germline CDR1 reads MNHEY; CDR2 reads SMNVEV (reference sequence). The CDR3 has 13 residues. V shed 3 bases and J shed 0 bases, with 3 bases lying between them. CDR3: CASSLSSNQPQHF. The CDR3 DNA follows: TGTGCCAGCAGTTTGAGTAGCAATCAGCCCCAGCATTTT.

The V call is TRBV6-4, the J call TRBJ2-3; 12 bases map to TRBD2. With V trimmed by 6 bases and J by 3 bases, 1 base remained unmatched. Per germline, CDR1 MRHNA and CDR2 SNTAGT. CDR3 length: 14 amino acids. CDR3 loop: CASSLAGGTDTQYF. The CDR3 nucleotides are TGTGCCAGCAGCCTAGCGGGGGGGACAGATACGCAGTATTTT.

This clone appeared once. The chain is built from TRBV6-6 and TRBJ2-7; tentative D call: TRBD2 (5 bases). This CDR3 has 11 residues. The V and J ends lost 6 bases and 3 bases respectively, with 6 bases between them. Germline CDR1 MNHNY, CDR2 SVGAGI (reference sequence). CDR3 DNA: TGTGCCAGCAGCCGGGACTACGAGCAGTACTTC. This sequence encodes CASSRDYEQYF.

V usage is TRBV4-1 and J usage is TRBJ2-7, with D possibly matching TRBD1 (5 bases). This CDR3 region has 15 residues. V was shortened by 2 bases and J by 1 base, with 12 bases between the two germline ends. The germline V gene has CDR1 MGHRA and CDR2 YSYEKL. CDR3 loop: CASSQKQGVSYEQYF. The CDR3 region has the DNA TGCGCCAGCAGCCAAAAGCAGGGTGTTTCCTACGAGCAGTACTTC.

This rearrangement joins TRBV3-1 (or the pseudogene TRBV3-2) to TRBJ2-1, with D unclear. V was shortened by 4 bases and J by 3 bases, with 10 bases between the two germline ends. Germline CDR1 LGHDT, CDR2 YNNKEL (reference sequence). The CDR3 length is 14 residues. The CDR3, as DNA: TGTGCCAGCAGCCCCATGCTAGGCTACAATGAGCAGTTCTTC. As protein: CASSPMLGYNEQFF.

This chain uses TRBV7-8 with TRBJ2-1, with TRBD2 matching over 10 bases. The CDR3 consists of 16 residues. CDR1 SGHVS and CDR2 FQNEAQ come from the germline V gene. V was clipped by 9 bases and J by 1 base; unmatched bases: 9. DNA for the CDR3: TGTGCCAGTTCCGAGCGGGAGGGTCTTTCCTACAATGAGCAGTTCTTC. This encodes CASSEREGLSYNEQFF.

This clone is a singleton in its sample. This chain uses TRBV19 with TRBJ2-3; 13 bases align to TRBD2. The CDR3 covers 16 residues. With 4 bases clipped from V and 2 bases from J, the junction kept 3 bases outside the gene matches. The V gene's germline CDR1 is LNHDA and CDR2 SQIVND (reference sequence). The CDR3 sequence is CASSRGLAGPTDTQYF. The CDR3 DNA is TGTGCCAGTAGTAGGGGACTAGCGGGACCCACAGATACGCAGTATTTT.

The rearrangement uses TRBV6-5 and TRBJ1-1; D possibly corresponds to TRBD1 (6 bases). Germline V gene sequence: CDR1 MNHEY, CDR2 SVGAGI. This CDR3 comprises 14 residues. The V and J ends lost 0 bases and 4 bases respectively, with 9 bases between them. CDR3 in amino acids: CASSYSVQGTEAFF. CDR3 nucleotide sequence: TGTGCCAGCAGTTACTCCGTACAGGGCACTGAAGCTTTCTTT.

The chain combines TRBV19 with TRBJ1-5; 8 positions agree with TRBD1. J lost 7 bases, V lost 3 bases, and 14 bases had no gene match. Germline CDR1 LNHDA, CDR2 SQIVND (reference sequence). The CDR3 totals 17 residues. The CDR3 sequence: CASSILTGQGIGQPQHF. The CDR3 DNA reads as TGTGCCAGTAGTATCCTGACTGGACAGGGAATCGGCCAGCCCCAGCATTTT.

This chain links TRBV19 with TRBJ2-7; TRBD1 agrees at 12 bases. Germline V CDR1 and CDR2: LNHDA, SQIVND (reference sequence). Unmatched junction bases numbered 9, after V lost 5 bases and J lost 7 bases. This CDR3 spans 15 amino acids. The CDR3 reads CASSQGTGGRGEQYF. CDR3 nucleotides: TGTGCCAGTAGTCAAGGGACAGGGGGCCGGGGTGAGCAGTACTTC.

This clone was picked up a small number of times. The V and J genes are TRBV19 and TRBJ2-3; 9 nucleotides align to TRBD1. Germline CDR1 LNHDA, CDR2 SQIVND (reference sequence). J gave up 3 bases and V 9 bases, and 4 bases lay outside the gene matches. This CDR3 has 13 amino acids. The CDR3 sequence: CASNRGLTDTQYF. CDR3 nucleotides: TGTGCCAGCAACAGGGGGCTGACAGATACGCAGTATTTT.

CDR3 sequence (DNA): TGTGCCAGCAGTTTATTGGGACAGGGTGAATCACCCCTCCACTTT. Amino acids: CASSLLGQGESPLHF. The chain recombines TRBV27 with TRBJ1-6, with TRBD1 matching 9 bases. The V gene's germline CDR1 is MNHEY and CDR2 SMNVEV (reference sequence). The J segment lost 10 bases and the V segment lost 1 base, leaving 5 bases of the junction unmatched. CDR3 length equals 15 residues.

This chain connects TRBV19 to TRBJ2-7; TRBD2 is a possible D gene (6 bases). Germline-derived CDR1 and CDR2 are LNHDA and SQIVND (reference sequence). V was clipped by 2 bases and J by 1 base, with 12 bases between them. The CDR3 length is 15 residues. The DNA for the CDR3 is TGTGCCAGTAGTATAAGGAATAGCGGATCCTACGAGCAGTACTTC. Residues: CASSIRNSGSYEQYF.

The V and J genes are TRBV6-2 or TRBV6-3 and TRBJ2-3; a possible D gene is TRBD2 (6 bases). CDR3 length: 17 residues. Germline V gene lookup returns CDR1 MNHEY and CDR2 SVGEGT. V was cut by 7 bases and J by 3 bases, with 23 bases left in between. CDR3 DNA: TGTGCCAGCACCCCGGGAAGACTAGGGGTGGGGACAGATACGCAGTATTTT. It yields the protein CASTPGRLGVGTDTQYF.

The gene calls are TRBV4-1 and TRBJ2-1, with unresolved D. The CDR3 spans 15 residues. The V end lost 0 bases, the J end lost 0 bases, and 6 bases lay between the germline ends. Germline V gene sequence: CDR1 MGHRA, CDR2 YSYEKL. In nucleotides, the CDR3 is TGCGCCAGCAGCCAAGATGGTAGCTCCTACAATGAGCAGTTCTTC. Amino acid sequence: CASSQDGSSYNEQFF.